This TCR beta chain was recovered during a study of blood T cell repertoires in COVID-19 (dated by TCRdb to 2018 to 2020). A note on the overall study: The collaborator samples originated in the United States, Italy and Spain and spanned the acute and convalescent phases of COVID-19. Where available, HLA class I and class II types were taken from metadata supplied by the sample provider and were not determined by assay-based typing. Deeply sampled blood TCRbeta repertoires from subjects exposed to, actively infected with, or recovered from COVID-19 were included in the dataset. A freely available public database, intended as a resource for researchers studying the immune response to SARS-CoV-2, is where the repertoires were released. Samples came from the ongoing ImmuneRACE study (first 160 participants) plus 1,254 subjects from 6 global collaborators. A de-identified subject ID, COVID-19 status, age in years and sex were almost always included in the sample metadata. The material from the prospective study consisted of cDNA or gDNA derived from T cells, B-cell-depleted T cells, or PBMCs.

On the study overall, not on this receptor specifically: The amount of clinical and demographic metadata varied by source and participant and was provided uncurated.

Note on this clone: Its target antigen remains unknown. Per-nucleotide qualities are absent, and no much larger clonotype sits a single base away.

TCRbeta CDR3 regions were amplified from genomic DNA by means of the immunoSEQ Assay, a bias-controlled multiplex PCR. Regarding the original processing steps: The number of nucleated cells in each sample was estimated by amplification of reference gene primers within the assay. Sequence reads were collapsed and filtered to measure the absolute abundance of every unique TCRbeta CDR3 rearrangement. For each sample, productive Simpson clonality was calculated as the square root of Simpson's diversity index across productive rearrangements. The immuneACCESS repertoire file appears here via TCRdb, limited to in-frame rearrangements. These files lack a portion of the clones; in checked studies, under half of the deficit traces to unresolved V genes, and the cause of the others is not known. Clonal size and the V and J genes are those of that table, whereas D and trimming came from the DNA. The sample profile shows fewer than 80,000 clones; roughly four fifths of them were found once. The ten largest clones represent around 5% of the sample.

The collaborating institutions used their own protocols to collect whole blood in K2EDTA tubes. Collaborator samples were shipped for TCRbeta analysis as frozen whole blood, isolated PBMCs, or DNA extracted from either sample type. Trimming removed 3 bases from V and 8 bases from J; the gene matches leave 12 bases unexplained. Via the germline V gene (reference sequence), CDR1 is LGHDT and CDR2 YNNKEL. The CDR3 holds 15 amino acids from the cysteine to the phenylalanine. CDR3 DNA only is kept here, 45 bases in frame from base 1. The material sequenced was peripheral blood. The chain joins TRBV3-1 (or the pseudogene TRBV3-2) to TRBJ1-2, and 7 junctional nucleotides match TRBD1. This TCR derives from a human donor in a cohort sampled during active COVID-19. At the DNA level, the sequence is TGTGCCAGCAGCCACCCGGGACAGTTAAGTGGCGGCTACACCTTC. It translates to CASSHPGQLSGGYTF.